Reported below is one TCR beta chain. This record belongs to a study of blood T cell repertoires in COVID-19. The study recruited people aged about 18 to 95 years across approximately 23 US areas. Per the study methods: Amplification of reference gene primers was used by the study to estimate nucleated cell counts. Clones were read by immunoSEQ multiplex PCR, and TCRdb kept only the in-frame ones, dropping some. The DNA gave D and trimming, while V, J and clone size come from that table. This sample has some 130,000 clones; around 80% occur once, and the top ten carry approximately 6%. Per germline, CDR1 WNHNN and CDR2 SYGVQD (reference sequence). The J segment lost 4 bases and the V segment lost 3 bases, leaving 8 bases of the junction unmatched. The CDR3 has 15 amino acids.

The material sequenced was PBMCs or T cells enriched from blood (not recorded which). The sequence came from a woman aged 50 to 60 who had recovered from COVID-19. V usage is TRBV10-1 and J usage is TRBJ2-5, with 7 bases lining up with TRBD2. The CDR3 DNA is TGCGCCAGCAGTGATGCGGGACTAACCGGAGAGACCCAGTACTTC. Translation: CASSDAGLTGETQYF.